This T cell receptor beta chain was observed in a study of blood T cells in healthy people across ages. Study results and limitations: As naive T cell percentage varied, TCR beta diversity correlated strongly with it.

To note about this clonotype: Its antigen is still unknown.

The second PCR ran roughly 7 to 11 cycles with a sample-barcoded 5' primer and J-beta primers. Each TCR beta cDNA got a 12-nucleotide random molecular identifier. TCRdb passed the 5' RACE reads through MiXCR, listing each CDR3 protein once. The sample yields 1.5 million to 2 million distinct CDR3 sequences, 40% to 55% seen once. Trimming stripped 9 bases from V and 0 bases from J, with 21 bases between. Germline V gives CDR1 MDHEN, CDR2 SYDVKM. CDR3 size: 16 residues. This clonotype originated in a woman in her thirties or forties in good health. What was sequenced was blood. The rearrangement joins TRBV28 to TRBJ2-7, with D tentatively TRBD2 (7 bases). CDR3 sequence: CASLELRGGSSYEQYF. The CDR3 DNA reads TGTGCCAGTCTGGAGCTTAGGGGGGGGAGCTCCTACGAGCAGTACTTC.